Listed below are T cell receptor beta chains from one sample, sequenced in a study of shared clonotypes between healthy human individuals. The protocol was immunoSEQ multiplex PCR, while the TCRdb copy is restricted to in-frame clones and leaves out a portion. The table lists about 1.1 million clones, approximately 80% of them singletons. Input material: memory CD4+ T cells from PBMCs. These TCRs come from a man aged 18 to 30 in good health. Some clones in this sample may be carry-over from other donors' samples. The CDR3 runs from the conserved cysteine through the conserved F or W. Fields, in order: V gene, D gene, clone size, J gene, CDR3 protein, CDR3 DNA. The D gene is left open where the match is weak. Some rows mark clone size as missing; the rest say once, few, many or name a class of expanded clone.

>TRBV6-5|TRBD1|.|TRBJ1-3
CASRKTGGPGNTIYF
TGTGCCAGCAGGAAGACAGGGGGCCCTGGAAACACCATATATTTT
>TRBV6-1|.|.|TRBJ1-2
CASSRSPQGGYTF
TGTGCCAGCTCACGGAGTCCCCAAGGTGGCTACACCTTC
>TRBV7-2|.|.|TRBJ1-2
CASSLAPALKDGYTF
TGTGCCAGCAGCTTAGCGCCGGCCCTTAAGGACGGCTACACCTTC
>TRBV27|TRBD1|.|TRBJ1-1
CASSARQGTDTEAFF
TGTGCCAGCAGTGCCCGACAGGGTACGGACACTGAAGCTTTCTTT
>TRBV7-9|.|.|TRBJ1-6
CASSFSGRGFNSPLHF
TGTGCCAGCAGCTTTTCGGGCAGGGGCTTTAATTCACCCCTCCACTTT
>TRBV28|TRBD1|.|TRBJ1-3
CASSFNRGGGNTIYF
TGTGCCAGCAGTTTTAACAGGGGTGGCGGAAACACCATATATTTT
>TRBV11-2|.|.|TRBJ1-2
CASRLGRGGYTF
TGTGCCAGCAGGCTGGGGCGGGGAGGCTACACCTTC
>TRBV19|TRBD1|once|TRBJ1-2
CASSIRPGQEVYGYTF
TGTGCCAGTAGTATTCGCCCGGGACAGGAGGTCTATGGCTACACCTTC
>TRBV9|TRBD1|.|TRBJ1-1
CASSPRTGKETEAFF
TGTGCCAGCAGCCCGAGGACAGGGAAAGAGACTGAAGCTTTCTTT
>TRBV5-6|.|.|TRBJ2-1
CASSVNPHLSYNEQFF
TGTGCCAGCAGCGTAAATCCGCACCTCTCCTACAATGAGCAGTTCTTC
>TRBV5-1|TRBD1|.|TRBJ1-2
CASSLDGTGGGGYTF
TGCGCCAGCAGCTTGGATGGGACAGGGGGCGGCGGCTACACCTTC
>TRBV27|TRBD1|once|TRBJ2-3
CASSWDRDVDTQYF
TGTGCCAGCAGTTGGGACAGGGATGTAGATACGCAGTATTTT
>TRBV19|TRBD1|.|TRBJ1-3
CASSINRDRVNTIYF
TGTGCCAGTAGTATAAATCGGGACAGGGTCAACACCATATATTTT
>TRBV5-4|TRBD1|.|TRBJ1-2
CAAHRGNYGYTF
TGTGCCGCGCACAGGGGGAACTATGGCTACACCTTC
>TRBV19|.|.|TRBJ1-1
CASQKETWSTEAFF
TGTGCCAGCCAAAAAGAGACCTGGAGCACTGAAGCTTTCTTT
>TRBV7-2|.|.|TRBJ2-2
CASSLYSTLEGNTGELFF
TGTGCCAGCAGCTTATACTCAACGTTGGAGGGAAACACCGGGGAGCTGTTTTTT
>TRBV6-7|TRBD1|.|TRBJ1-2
CASSGDRPNGYTF
TGTGCCAGCAGTGGGGACAGGCCCAATGGCTACACCTTC
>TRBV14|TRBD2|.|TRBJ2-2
CASSQGTPSGDTGELFF
TGTGCCAGCAGCCAAGGTACACCTAGCGGGGACACCGGGGAGCTGTTTTTT
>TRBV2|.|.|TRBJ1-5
CASSEEQDNQPQHF
TGTGCCAGCAGTGAGGAACAGGACAATCAGCCCCAGCATTTT
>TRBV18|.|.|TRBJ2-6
CASSPGIGRANVLTF
TGTGCCAGCTCCCCCGGGATCGGGAGGGCCAACGTCCTGACTTTC
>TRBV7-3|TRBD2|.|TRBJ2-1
CASSRSGSLSYNEQFF
TGTGCCAGCAGTCGTAGCGGGAGTCTATCCTACAATGAGCAGTTCTTC
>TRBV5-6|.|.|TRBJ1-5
CASSLALTDRDQPQHF
TGTGCCAGCAGCTTGGCTCTCACGGACAGAGATCAGCCCCAGCATTTT
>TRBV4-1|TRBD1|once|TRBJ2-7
CASSQDRARGRTYEQYF
TGCGCCAGCAGCCAAGACCGCGCCAGGGGGCGAACCTACGAGCAGTACTTC
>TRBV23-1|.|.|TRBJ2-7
CASSQSPYFWTTPPYEQYF
TGCGCCAGCAGTCAATCCCCTTATTTCTGGACAACTCCCCCCTACGAGCAGTACTTC
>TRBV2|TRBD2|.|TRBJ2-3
CASSVTSEDTQYF
TGTGCCAGCAGTGTGACTAGCGAAGATACGCAGTATTTT
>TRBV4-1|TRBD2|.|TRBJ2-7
CASSQDLTSDFGYEQYF
TGCGCCAGCAGCCAAGATCTGACTAGCGATTTTGGCTACGAGCAGTACTTC